The T cell receptor beta chain described here comes from a study of cytomegalovirus exposure and HLA in healthy donors. The CDR3 consists of 13 residues. V was trimmed by 8 bases and J by 1 base, leaving 12 bases between them. Germline lookup yields CDR1 ENHRY and CDR2 SYGVKD. This clone was found a few times. Everyone who donated was a healthy bone marrow donor. Vbeta (60) and Jbeta (13) primers were used in the PCR. The repertoire was sequenced with immunoSEQ multiplex PCR; TCRdb's copy has only in-frame clones and lacks some. In the table there are some 170,000 clones, around four fifths of which are singletons.

Sequenced: PBMCs. This rearrangement joins TRBV10-3 to TRBJ2-7; D is perhaps TRBD1 (5 bases). This sequence originates from a man younger than 30 in good health and CMV-seropositive. The CDR3, as DNA: TGTGCCATCCGTGGGGCCGGATCCTACGAGCAGTACTTC. It encodes CAIRGAGSYEQYF.